The present TCR beta chain was sequenced within a study of blood T cell repertoires in COVID-19. TCRdb's table, derived via immunoSEQ multiplex PCR, lists solely in-frame clones and lacks some. The sample has 95,000 to 150,000 clones; 87% are singletons. The junction had 8 bases not matched to a gene; V was cut back by 3 bases and J by 8 bases. CDR1 LGHNA and CDR2 YNFKEQ come from the germline V gene. The CDR3 sequence is 14 residues long. The gene calls are TRBV4-2 and TRBJ1-2; 8 nucleotides line up with TRBD1. Sequenced sample: peripheral blood. The clonotype comes from a woman in her sixties or seventies with acute or convalescent COVID-19. The CDR3 coding sequence is TGTGCCAGCAGCCACCCGGACAGGGCGGGAGGCTACACCTTC. As protein: CASSHPDRAGGYTF.